This paragraph reports one TCR beta chain. What it recognizes is unknown. The trim removed 1 base at V and 9 bases at J, leaving 7 bases unmatched. CDR3 length equals 15 residues. Germline V gene sequence: CDR1 SGHRS, CDR2 YFSETQ. TCRdb's table, derived via immunoSEQ multiplex PCR, lists solely in-frame clones and lacks some. Among fewer than 100,000 clones, approximately 88% were seen once, and the ten largest hold approximately 15%. This entry comes from a study of T cell responses to AZD1222 COVID-19 vaccine. Study results and limitations: Spike-wide coverage was observed for vaccine-associated CD4 TCRs, with dominant responses at 160-218 and 743-854. Donors were mostly white British, more females; clonal diversity possibly underestimated.

This clonotype was sampled from an adult who received the AZD1222 COVID-19 vaccine. The chain combines TRBV5-1 with TRBJ2-1; 10 bases map to TRBD2. The input for sequencing was peripheral blood, taken 28 days after the second AZD1222 dose. The CDR3 sequence: CASSLLSGGASEQFF. CDR3 in DNA: TGCGCCAGCAGCTTGTTGAGCGGGGGGGCTTCTGAGCAGTTCTTC.